A single sample gave rise to the 12 T cell receptor beta chains below, sequenced in a study of cytomegalovirus exposure and HLA in healthy donors. Primers included in the PCR were 60 Vbeta and 13 Jbeta primers. Profiled with immunoSEQ multiplex PCR; TCRdb holds only in-frame clones, not every one. There are over 150,000 clones in the sample; roughly 80% occur only once, and 4% to 4.5% lies in the top ten. The specimen sequenced was PBMCs. The receptors were gathered from a woman between 40 and 50 years old in good health and CMV-seronegative.

The chain couples TRBV5-1 to TRBJ1-4; possibly TRBD1 for D (6 bases). The V end was cut by 3 bases, the J end by 8 bases, with 17 bases between. The CDR3 runs to 15 residues. Germline CDR1 reads SGHRS; CDR2 reads YFSETQ. CDR3 DNA sequence: TGCGCCAGCAGCTCACAGGGAGCGGGGGAGGAAAAACTGTTTTTT. Its protein product is CASSSQGAGEEKLFF.

The chain employs TRBV7-8 and TRBJ2-7, with 11 bases that match TRBD2. The V and J ends lost 2 bases and 0 bases, in that order; junction bases with no gene match: 6. The germline CDR1 and CDR2 sequences are SGHVS and FQNEAQ. The CDR3 covers 17 residues. CDR3 region: CASSLTSGGTYSYEQYF. In nucleotides, the CDR3 is TGTGCCAGCAGCTTAACTAGCGGGGGTACTTACTCCTACGAGCAGTACTTC.

This sequence joins TRBV11-3 and TRBJ2-7; no firm D call. The length of the CDR3 is 13 residues. V lost 1 base, J lost 4 bases, and 8 bases lay in between. Looked up from germline, CDR1 is SGHNT and CDR2 is YENEEA. The CDR3 reads CASSLAYSYEQYF. As DNA, the CDR3 is TGTGCCAGCAGCTTAGCATACAGTTACGAGCAGTACTTC.

The gene calls are TRBV7-6 and TRBJ2-7; the match to TRBD1 covers 11 bases. V gave up 7 bases and J gave up 2 bases; unmatched junction bases: 7. Germline V CDR1 and CDR2: SGHVS, FNYEAQ. This CDR3 spans 15 amino acids. The CDR3 coding sequence is TGTGCCAGCAACCTCGGACAGGGGGCTCCCTACGAGCAGTACTTC. This codes for CASNLGQGAPYEQYF.

The genes are TRBV10-3 and TRBJ2-2; TRBD2 matches at 7 bases. Germline CDR1 is ENHRY and CDR2 is SYGVKD. The CDR3 loop spans 15 amino acids. V gave up 10 bases and J gave up 7 bases; unmatched junction bases: 15. The CDR3 here is CATKTGREYLGELFF. DNA of the CDR3: TGTGCCACGAAAACTGGGCGGGAGTACCTCGGGGAGCTGTTTTTT.

J is TRBJ1-3 and V is TRBV7-2; D remains unclear. The length of the CDR3 is 14 residues. Germline CDR1 is SGHTA and CDR2 is FQGNSA. Trimming stripped 1 base from V and 1 base from J, with 5 bases between. The CDR3 DNA reads TGTGCCAGCAGCTTAGTCCGGTCTGGAAACACCATATATTTT. Its translation: CASSLVRSGNTIYF.

J is TRBJ2-7 and V is TRBV6-5, with D perhaps matching TRBD2 (5 bases). The CDR3 runs 14 residues. The germline gives CDR1 MNHEY, CDR2 SVGAGI. Trimming took 5 bases from V and 7 from J, leaving 18 bases between them. This CDR3 reads CASSSTDGTGEQYF. The CDR3 DNA follows: TGTGCCAGCAGTAGTACGGACGGAACGGGGGAGCAGTACTTC.

The chain carries TRBV5-4 and TRBJ1-2; D remains unclear. Looked up from germline, CDR1 is SGHNT and CDR2 is YYREEE (reference sequence). This CDR3 contains 13 residues. The V end was cut by 1 base, the J end by 2 bases, with 6 bases between. CDR3 sequence: CASSLTENYGYTF. The CDR3 nucleotides are TGTGCCAGCAGCTTGACAGAAAACTATGGCTACACCTTC. Based on the CDR3 plus reference TRBV5-4 and TRBJ1-2, the full variable domain is ETGVTQSPTHLIKTRGQQVTLRCSSQSGHNTVSWYQQALGQGPQFIFQYYREEENGRGNFPPRFSGLQFPNYSSELNVNALELDDSALYLCASSLTENYGYTFGSGTRLTVV.

J is TRBJ2-5 and V is TRBV2; 14 nucleotides line up with TRBD2. With V trimmed by 1 base and J by 5 bases, 9 bases remained unmatched. The CDR3 has 18 residues. Germline CDR1 SNHLY, CDR2 FYNNEI. The CDR3 sequence: CASSEEGGLAGAWETQYF. The CDR3 bases are TGTGCCAGCAGTGAAGAAGGGGGACTAGCGGGAGCGTGGGAGACCCAGTACTTC.

This clone was counted only a few times. The V call is TRBV6-1, the J call TRBJ1-4; 8 bases line up with TRBD1. Germline loops: CDR1 MNHNS, CDR2 SASEGT. V was clipped by 3 bases and J by 8 bases; unmatched bases: 2. The CDR3 loop spans 13 amino acids. For the CDR3, the DNA is TGTGCCAGCAGTGACAGGGGGCGAGAAAAACTGTTTTTT. Encoded protein: CASSDRGREKLFF.

The genes are TRBV5-1 and TRBJ1-1; maybe TRBD1 (5 bases). The CDR3 covers 13 residues. Germline V gives CDR1 SGHRS, CDR2 YFSETQ. The V gene lost 4 bases and the J gene lost 5 bases, with 12 bases spanning the gap. DNA of the CDR3: TGCGCCAGCAGCAAAGCCGGGGGGACTGAAGCTTTCTTT. It yields the protein CASSKAGGTEAFF.

The CDR3 loop is CASSPGHGTANTEAFF. The CDR3 DNA reads as TGCGCCAGCAGCCCCGGGCATGGGACAGCGAACACTGAAGCTTTCTTT. This sequence joins TRBV5-1 and TRBJ1-1; 7 positions agree with TRBD1. The ends lost 4 bases at V and 1 base at J; junction bases unmatched: 10. The germline V gene has CDR1 SGHRS and CDR2 YFSETQ. This CDR3 has 16 amino acids.